The 25 T cell receptor beta chains presented below share a single source sample, sequenced in a study of blood T cell repertoires in COVID-19. Assay: immunoSEQ multiplex PCR; the TCRdb copy retains only in-frame clones and omits some. The sample consists of 200,000 or so clones, around 84% of them appearing once. Sequenced material: peripheral blood. The receptors originated from a man aged 45-65 years who had recovered from COVID-19.

V and J are TRBV28 and TRBJ2-1; 9 bases line up with TRBD1. V shed 4 bases and J 4 bases; nucleotides not matched to a gene: 11. The CDR3 spans 17 residues. Looked up from germline, CDR1 is MDHEN and CDR2 is SYDVKM. The CDR3 DNA is TGTGCCAGCAGTTCTCGAACACCGGGACAGGGATACAATGAGCAGTTCTTC. It encodes CASSSRTPGQGYNEQFF.

The rearrangement links TRBV10-1 to TRBJ2-7; TRBD2 might be the D (5 bases). CDR3 length: 13 residues. Per the germline V gene, CDR1 is WNHNN and CDR2 is SYGVQD (reference sequence). V was shortened by 4 bases and J by 4 bases, with 11 bases between the two germline ends. The CDR3 region is CASSGPGSYEQYF. Here the CDR3 DNA reads TGCGCCAGCAGTGGCCCGGGATCGTACGAGCAGTACTTC.

This clone was detected a few times. The gene calls are TRBV7-9 and TRBJ2-7; TRBD2 is a possible D gene (5 bases). Germline V lookup: CDR1 SEHNR, CDR2 FQNEAQ (reference sequence). This CDR3 is 15 amino acids long. The V end was cut by 1 base, the J end by 4 bases, with 14 bases between. As DNA, the CDR3 is TGTGCCAGCAGCTTAGAAGGACTGGGGTTTTACGAGCAGTACTTC. Its protein is CASSLEGLGFYEQYF.

The chain links TRBV29-1 to TRBJ2-5, with 15 bases aligning to TRBD2. The CDR3 covers 16 residues. The germline gives CDR1 SQVTM, CDR2 ANQGSEA. V shed 7 bases and J 2 bases; nucleotides not matched to a gene: 8. CDR3 sequence: CSASSGTSGGQETQYF. The CDR3 DNA is TGCAGCGCTTCATCAGGGACTAGCGGGGGGCAAGAGACCCAGTACTTC.

The chain uses TRBV5-4 and TRBJ2-7, with a weak D call TRBD1 (6 bases). This CDR3 comprises 15 residues. V was shortened by 0 bases and J by 5 bases, with 15 bases between the two germline ends. Germline V gene data show CDR1 as SGHNT and CDR2 as YYREEE (reference sequence). Written as DNA, the CDR3 is TGTGCCAGCAGCTTGGCCAGGGCAGGGGCCGACGAGCAGTACTTC. Protein sequence: CASSLARAGADEQYF.

The CDR3: CASSPRQGGSPLHF. DNA for the CDR3: TGTGCCAGCAGTCCTAGACAGGGCGGGTCACCCCTCCACTTT. V and J are TRBV27 and TRBJ1-6; TRBD1 matches 7 bases. CDR1 is MNHEY, CDR2 SMNVEV, per germline (reference sequence). V was pared by 5 bases and J by 10 bases, with 8 bases of the junction left unmatched. The CDR3 has 14 residues.

The rearrangement joins TRBV7-2 to TRBJ2-7; 11 bases are a match to TRBD2. V shed 5 bases and J 2 bases; nucleotides not matched to a gene: 5. Germline V CDR1 and CDR2: SGHTA, FQGNSA. The CDR3 totals 15 residues. Written as DNA, the CDR3 is TGTGCCAGCAGCCCGGGGACTAGCGGCCCCTACGAGCAGTACTTC. Translating gives CASSPGTSGPYEQYF.

The J gene is TRBJ2-7, the V gene TRBV21-1; TRBD1, the table's D call, lacks a check against the DNA. TRBV21-1 is annotated as a pseudogene. The CDR3 is 17 amino acids. The CDR3 bases are TGTGCCAGCAGCAAATTCCAAATCGACAGGGGGGTGAAAGAGCAGTACTTC. Protein product: CASSKFQIDRGVKEQYF.

The chain joins TRBV5-6 to TRBJ1-2; no reliable D call. This CDR3 spans 15 amino acids. With 1 base removed from V and 8 bases from J, the gap between germline ends came to 18 bases. CDR1 and CDR2 (germline): SGHDT, YYEEEE. The CDR3 nucleotides are TGTGCCAGCAGCTTGTGGGTACGGCCCTCGGGAGGCTACACCTTC. Translating it yields CASSLWVRPSGGYTF.

With regard to this clone: Other DNA sequences in this sample translate to the same CDR3. The chain is built from TRBV10-3 and TRBJ1-1, with 10 bases identical to TRBD1. The CDR3 is made up of 14 amino acids. Trimming took 6 bases from V and 5 from J; bases not matched to a gene: 6. Germline V lookup: CDR1 ENHRY, CDR2 SYGVKD. CDR3 sequence: CAISERTGGTEAFF. Here the CDR3 DNA reads TGTGCCATCAGCGAAAGGACAGGGGGTACTGAAGCTTTCTTT.

The chain employs TRBV5-1 and TRBJ2-3; 7 nucleotides align to TRBD1. The CDR3 is made up of 15 amino acids. With 6 bases clipped from V and 5 bases from J, the junction kept 12 bases outside the gene matches. Per germline, CDR1 SGHRS and CDR2 YFSETQ. CDR3 region: CASTLGRGRGDTQYF. In nucleotides, the CDR3 is TGCGCCAGCACCTTAGGTAGGGGGCGCGGAGATACGCAGTATTTT.

The CDR3 loop is CAAFSVFHYGYTF. The CDR3 coding sequence is TGTGCCGCCTTCTCGGTCTTTCATTATGGCTACACCTTC. This sequence joins TRBV28 and TRBJ1-2; no clear D gene. From germline, CDR1 is MDHEN and CDR2 SYDVKM. V lost 11 bases and J lost 5, with 18 bases in between. CDR3 length: 13 amino acids.

The rearrangement links TRBV28 to TRBJ2-2; tentatively, D is TRBD2 (8 bases). CDR1 is MDHEN and CDR2 is SYDVKM in the germline V gene. V lost 7 bases to trimming and J lost 3 bases, with 18 bases between them. The CDR3 runs 16 residues. CDR3: CASTQGGGRYTGELFF. CDR3 DNA sequence: TGTGCCAGCACCCAGGGGGGCGGGAGGTACACCGGGGAGCTGTTTTTT. Full variable domain (missing parts from reference TRBV28 and TRBJ2-2): DVKVTQSSRYLVKRTGEKVFLECVQDMDHENMFWYRQDPGLGLRLIYFSYDVKMKEKGDIPEGYSVSREKKERFSLILESASTNQTSMYLCASTQGGGRYTGELFFGEGSRLTVL.

The chain carries TRBV25-1 and TRBJ2-2; D is possibly TRBD1 (6 bases). Trimming removed 3 bases from V and 5 bases from J, with 16 bases in between. This CDR3 is 16 amino acids long. CDR1 MGHDK and CDR2 SYGVNS come from the germline V gene. CDR3 sequence reads: CASSDEGDSSTGELFF. The CDR3 DNA sequence: TGTGCCAGCAGTGATGAGGGGGATTCTTCTACCGGGGAGCTGTTTTTT.

The chain couples TRBV14 to TRBJ1-1; 8 bases map to TRBD1. From germline, CDR1 is SGHDN and CDR2 FVKESK. The CDR3 runs 15 residues. Trimming removed 4 bases from V and 4 bases from J; junction bases left unmatched: 8. CDR3 loop: CASSPTQGATTEAFF. In nucleotides, the CDR3 is TGTGCCAGCAGCCCCACCCAGGGGGCTACCACTGAAGCTTTCTTT.

The chain is built from TRBV5-1 and TRBJ1-3, with 7 nucleotides matching TRBD1. V was pared by 3 bases and J by 0 bases, with 6 bases of the junction left unmatched. Germline V CDR1 and CDR2: SGHRS, YFSETQ. The CDR3 has 16 residues. CDR3 bases: TGCGCCAGCAGCTCCCCAGGGGGATCCTCTGGAAACACCATATATTTT. This codes for CASSSPGGSSGNTIYF.

The chain carries TRBV6-6 and TRBJ2-3; 7 bases fit TRBD1. Germline V gene lookup returns CDR1 MNHNY and CDR2 SVGAGI (reference sequence). The J segment lost 2 bases and the V segment lost 7 bases, leaving 9 bases of the junction unmatched. This CDR3 contains 15 residues. CDR3 amino acids: CASTPTGVTTDTQYF. CDR3 coding DNA: TGTGCCAGCACCCCAACAGGGGTTACCACAGATACGCAGTATTTT.

This rearrangement joins TRBV3-1 (or the pseudogene TRBV3-2) to TRBJ1-2; D ambiguous. Germline V gene data show CDR1 as LGHDT and CDR2 as YNNKEL (reference sequence). The CDR3 spans 13 residues. The germline V and J ends were trimmed by 4 bases and 9 bases, with 15 bases remaining between them. The CDR3 bases are TGTGCCAGCAGCCTCGGGAGGCGCCGCCGCTACACCTTC. Protein sequence: CASSLGRRRRYTF.

The chain couples TRBV19 to TRBJ1-3; TRBD1 matches 7 bases. Trimming cost V 8 bases and J 0 bases; bases outside gene matches: 4. This CDR3 contains 14 residues. Germline CDR1 is LNHDA and CDR2 is SQIVND (reference sequence). For the CDR3, the DNA is TGTGCCAGTCAACAGGGGAGCTCTGGAAACACCATATATTTT. Protein: CASQQGSSGNTIYF. Filled out from reference TRBV19 and TRBJ1-3, the complete variable domain reads DGGITQSPKYLFRKEGQNVTLSCEQNLNHDAMYWYRQDPGQGLRLIYYSQIVNDFQKGDIAEGYSVSREKKESFPLTVTSAQKNPTAFYLCASQQGSSGNTIYFGEGSWLTVV.

The gene calls are TRBV6-5 and TRBJ2-1; 7 bases are shared with TRBD1. J lost 10 bases, V lost 4 bases, and 10 bases had no gene match. CDR3 length: 14 amino acids. CDR1 is MNHEY, CDR2 SVGAGI, per germline. CDR3 nucleotide sequence: TGTGCCAGCAGTTTAGGGGGCAAATGGTGGGAGCAGTTCTTC. Protein sequence: CASSLGGKWWEQFF.

V gene TRBV5-6 combines with J gene TRBJ2-1; a possible D gene is TRBD1 (5 bases). The ends were cut back, 1 base at V and 4 bases at J, with 15 bases in the middle. The CDR3 is 16 amino acids. The germline V gene encodes CDR1 SGHDT and CDR2 YYEEEE. CDR3 sequence: CASSLQAGFLYNEQFF. Written as DNA, the CDR3 is TGTGCCAGCAGCTTGCAGGCAGGGTTCTTGTACAATGAGCAGTTCTTC.

The gene calls are TRBV9 and TRBJ1-1; possibly TRBD1 for D (6 bases). Trimming removed 4 bases from V and 2 bases from J, with 15 bases in between. Germline loops: CDR1 SGDLS, CDR2 YYNGEE. The CDR3 has 15 residues. The CDR3 sequence is CASSPWEGGNTEAFF. The CDR3 region has the DNA TGTGCCAGCAGCCCATGGGAGGGGGGAAACACTGAAGCTTTCTTT.

This clone was detected only once. The V gene is TRBV27, the J gene TRBJ1-2; D is uncertain. V was clipped by 7 bases and J by 3 bases, with 12 bases between them. The germline V gene encodes CDR1 MNHEY and CDR2 SMNVEV (reference sequence). There are 13 residues in the CDR3. CDR3 nucleotides: TGTGCCAGCATGGGCACAGCCCACTATGGCTACACCTTC. It encodes CASMGTAHYGYTF.

The rearrangement joins TRBV9 to TRBJ2-4; 7 bases match TRBD2. Trimming cost V 4 bases and J 0 bases; bases outside gene matches: 10. CDR1 is SGDLS, CDR2 YYNGEE, per germline. This CDR3 is 17 amino acids long. The chain's CDR3 is CASSSSQRDLAKNIQYF. CDR3 in DNA: TGTGCCAGCAGCTCGAGCCAGCGGGACCTAGCCAAAAACATTCAGTACTTC.

The rearrangement links TRBV30 to TRBJ2-2; 8 nucleotides line up with TRBD2. Looked up from germline, CDR1 is GTSNPN and CDR2 is SVGIG (reference sequence). This CDR3 contains 13 residues. After removal of 8 bases from V and 3 bases from J, the junction contained 5 bases not matched to a gene. CDR3 nucleotides: TGTGCCCGGGGGGGACATCACACCGGGGAGCTGTTTTTT. Protein product: CARGGHHTGELFF.